This T cell receptor beta chain was recovered during a study of T cell responses to AZD1222 COVID-19 vaccine. Study results and caveats: Mostly white British, mostly female donors; authors suggested clonal diversity may be underestimated. Mapped onto spike, vaccine-associated CD4 TCRs spanned it and were dominant at 160-218 and 743-854.

Germline CDR1 and CDR2: SGHNT and YYREEE (reference sequence). The CDR3 extends over 16 amino acids. V dropped 4 bases and J dropped 4; count of bases not matched to a gene: 7. The assay was immunoSEQ multiplex PCR, and TCRdb's table has in-frame clones only and misses some. Seen here are 150,000 or so clones, under 95% observed once, and the top ten hold approximately 17%. Note on this clone: Its antigen is as yet unknown.

The receptor was isolated from an adult in good health. The specimen was peripheral blood, collected on day 0 of AZD1222 vaccination. The chain joins TRBV5-4 to TRBJ2-2, with 10 bases that match TRBD2. CDR3 amino acids: CASSRAGGRVTGELFF. In DNA form, the CDR3 reads TGTGCCAGCAGCCGAGCGGGGGGGCGGGTCACCGGGGAGCTGTTTTTT.